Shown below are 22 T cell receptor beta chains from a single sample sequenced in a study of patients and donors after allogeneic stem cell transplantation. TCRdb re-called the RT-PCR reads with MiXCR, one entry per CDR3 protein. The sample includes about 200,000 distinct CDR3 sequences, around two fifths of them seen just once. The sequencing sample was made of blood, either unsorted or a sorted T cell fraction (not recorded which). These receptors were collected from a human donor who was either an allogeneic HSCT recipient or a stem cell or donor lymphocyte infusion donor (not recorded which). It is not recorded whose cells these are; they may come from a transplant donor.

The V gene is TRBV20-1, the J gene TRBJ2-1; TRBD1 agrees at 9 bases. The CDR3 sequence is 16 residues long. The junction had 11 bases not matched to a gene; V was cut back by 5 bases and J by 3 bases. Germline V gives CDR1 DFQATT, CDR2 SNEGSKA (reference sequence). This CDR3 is CSAPFLGQGVYNEQFF. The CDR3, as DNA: TGCAGTGCTCCCTTCTTGGGACAGGGTGTCTACAATGAGCAGTTCTTC.

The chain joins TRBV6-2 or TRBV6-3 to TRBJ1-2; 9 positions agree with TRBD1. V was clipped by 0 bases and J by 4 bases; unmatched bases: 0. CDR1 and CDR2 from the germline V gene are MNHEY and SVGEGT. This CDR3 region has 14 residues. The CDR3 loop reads CASSYSDRGYGYTF. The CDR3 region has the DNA TGTGCCAGCAGTTACTCGGACAGGGGCTATGGCTACACCTTC.

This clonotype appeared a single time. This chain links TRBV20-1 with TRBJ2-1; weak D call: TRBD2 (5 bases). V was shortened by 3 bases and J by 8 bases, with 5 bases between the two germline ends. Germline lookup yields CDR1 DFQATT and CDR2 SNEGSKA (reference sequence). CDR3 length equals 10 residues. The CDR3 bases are TGCAGTGCTAGGCGGGATGAGCAGTTCTTC. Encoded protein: CSARRDEQFF.

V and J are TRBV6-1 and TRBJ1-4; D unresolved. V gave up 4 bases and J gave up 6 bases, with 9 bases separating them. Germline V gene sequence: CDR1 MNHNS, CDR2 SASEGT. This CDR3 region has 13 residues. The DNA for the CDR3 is TGTGCCAGCAGTGGGGCAGCCGATGAAAAACTGTTTTTT. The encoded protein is CASSGAADEKLFF.

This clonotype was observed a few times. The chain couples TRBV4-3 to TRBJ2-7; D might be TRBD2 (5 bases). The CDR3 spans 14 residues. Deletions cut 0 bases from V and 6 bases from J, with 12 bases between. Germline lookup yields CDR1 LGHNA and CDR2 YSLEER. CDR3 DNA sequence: TGCGCCAGCAGCCAAGAGGTAGTAGGGAGCGAGCAGTACTTC. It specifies CASSQEVVGSEQYF.

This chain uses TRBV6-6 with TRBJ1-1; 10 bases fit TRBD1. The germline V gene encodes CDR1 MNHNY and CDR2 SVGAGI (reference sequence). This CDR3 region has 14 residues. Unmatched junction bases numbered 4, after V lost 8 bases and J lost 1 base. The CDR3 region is CASDDRGQNTEAFF. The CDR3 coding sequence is TGTGCCAGCGACGACAGGGGGCAGAACACTGAAGCTTTCTTT.

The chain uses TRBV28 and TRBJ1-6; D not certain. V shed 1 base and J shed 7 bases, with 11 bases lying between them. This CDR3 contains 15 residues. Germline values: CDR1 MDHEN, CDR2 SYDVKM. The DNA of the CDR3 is TGTGCCAGCAGTTTATTGTCAGGACCCAATTCACCCCTCCACTTT. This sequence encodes CASSLLSGPNSPLHF.

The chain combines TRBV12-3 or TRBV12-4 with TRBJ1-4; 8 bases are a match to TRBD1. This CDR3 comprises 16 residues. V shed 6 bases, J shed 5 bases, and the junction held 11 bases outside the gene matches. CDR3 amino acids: CASSIRGDRKNEKLFF. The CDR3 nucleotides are TGTGCCAGCAGCATTCGCGGGGACAGGAAAAATGAAAAACTGTTTTTT.

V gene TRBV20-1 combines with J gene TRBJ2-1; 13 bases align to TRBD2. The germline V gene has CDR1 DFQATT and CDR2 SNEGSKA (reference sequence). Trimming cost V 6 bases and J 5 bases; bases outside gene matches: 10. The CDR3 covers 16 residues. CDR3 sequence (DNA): TGCAGTGCGCCCCCGACTAGCGGGAGGATAAACAATGAGCAGTTCTTC. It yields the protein CSAPPTSGRINNEQFF.

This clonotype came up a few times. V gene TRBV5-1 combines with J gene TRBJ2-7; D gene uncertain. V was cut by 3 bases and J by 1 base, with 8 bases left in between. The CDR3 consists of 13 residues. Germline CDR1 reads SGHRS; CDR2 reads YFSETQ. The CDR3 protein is CASSSTDSYEQYF. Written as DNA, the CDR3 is TGCGCCAGCAGCTCCACAGATTCCTACGAGCAGTACTTC.

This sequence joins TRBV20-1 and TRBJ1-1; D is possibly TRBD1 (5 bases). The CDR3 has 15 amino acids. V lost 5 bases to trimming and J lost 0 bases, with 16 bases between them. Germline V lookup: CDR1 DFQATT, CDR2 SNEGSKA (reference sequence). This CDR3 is CSALGTVGMNTEAFF. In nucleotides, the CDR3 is TGCAGTGCTCTAGGGACGGTGGGGATGAACACTGAAGCTTTCTTT.

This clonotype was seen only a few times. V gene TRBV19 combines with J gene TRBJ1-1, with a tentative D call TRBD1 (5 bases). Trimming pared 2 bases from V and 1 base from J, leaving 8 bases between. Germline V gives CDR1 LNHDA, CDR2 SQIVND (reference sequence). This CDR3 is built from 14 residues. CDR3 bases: TGTGCCAGTAGTATACAGGGCGGGAACACTGAAGCTTTCTTT. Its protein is CASSIQGGNTEAFF.

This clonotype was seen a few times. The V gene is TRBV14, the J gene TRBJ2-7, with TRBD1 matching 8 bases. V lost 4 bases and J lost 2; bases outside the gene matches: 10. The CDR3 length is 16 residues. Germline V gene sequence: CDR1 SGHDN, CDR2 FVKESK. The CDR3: CASSPSWDRLTYEQYF. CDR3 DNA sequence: TGTGCCAGCAGCCCCTCTTGGGACAGGTTAACCTACGAGCAGTACTTC.

CDR3 nucleotides: TGTGCCAGCAGTGAATTCTTCGTCGGGAGGACAAACTCTGAAGCTTTCTTT. Amino acid sequence: CASSEFFVGRTNSEAFF. The J gene is TRBJ1-1, the V gene TRBV25-1; TRBD1 is a possible D gene (5 bases). The CDR3 contains 17 residues. The germline V and J ends were trimmed by 1 base and 6 bases, with 21 bases remaining between them. Germline-derived CDR1 and CDR2 are MGHDK and SYGVNS.

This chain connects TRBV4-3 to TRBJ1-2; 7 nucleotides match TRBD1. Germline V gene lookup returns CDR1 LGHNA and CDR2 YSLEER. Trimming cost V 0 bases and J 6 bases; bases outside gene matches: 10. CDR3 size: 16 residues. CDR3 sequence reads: CASSQDGQGGEDGYTF. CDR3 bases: TGCGCCAGCAGCCAAGATGGGCAAGGGGGCGAGGATGGCTACACCTTC.

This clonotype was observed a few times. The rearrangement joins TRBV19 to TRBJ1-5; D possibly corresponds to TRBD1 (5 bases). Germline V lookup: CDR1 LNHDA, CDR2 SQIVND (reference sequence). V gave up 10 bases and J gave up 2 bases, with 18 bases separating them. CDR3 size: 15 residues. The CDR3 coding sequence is TGTGCCACCCAAATTACACTACAGGGCAATCAGCCCCAGCATTTT. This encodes CATQITLQGNQPQHF.

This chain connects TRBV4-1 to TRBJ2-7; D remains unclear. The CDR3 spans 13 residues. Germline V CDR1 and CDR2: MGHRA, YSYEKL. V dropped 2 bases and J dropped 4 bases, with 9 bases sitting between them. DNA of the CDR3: TGCGCCAGCAGCCAACCGCTTGGATACGAGCAGTACTTC. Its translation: CASSQPLGYEQYF.

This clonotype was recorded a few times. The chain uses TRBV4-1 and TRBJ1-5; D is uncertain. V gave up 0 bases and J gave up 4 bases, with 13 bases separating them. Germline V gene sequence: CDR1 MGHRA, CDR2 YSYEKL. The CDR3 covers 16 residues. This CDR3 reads CASSQDLGGPNQPQHF. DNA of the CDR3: TGCGCCAGCAGCCAAGATCTTGGAGGGCCGAATCAGCCCCAGCATTTT.

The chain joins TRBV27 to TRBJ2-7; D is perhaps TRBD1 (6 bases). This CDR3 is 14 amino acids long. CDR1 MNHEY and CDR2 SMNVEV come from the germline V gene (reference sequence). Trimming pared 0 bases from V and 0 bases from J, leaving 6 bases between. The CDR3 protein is CASSLSGGSYEQYF. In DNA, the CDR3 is TGTGCCAGCAGTTTATCAGGGGGCTCCTACGAGCAGTACTTC.

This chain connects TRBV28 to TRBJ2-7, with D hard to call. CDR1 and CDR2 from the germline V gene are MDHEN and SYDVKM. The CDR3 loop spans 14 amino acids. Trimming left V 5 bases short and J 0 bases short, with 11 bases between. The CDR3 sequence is CASSPGWGSYEQYF. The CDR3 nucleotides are TGTGCCAGCAGTCCGGGTTGGGGCTCCTACGAGCAGTACTTC.

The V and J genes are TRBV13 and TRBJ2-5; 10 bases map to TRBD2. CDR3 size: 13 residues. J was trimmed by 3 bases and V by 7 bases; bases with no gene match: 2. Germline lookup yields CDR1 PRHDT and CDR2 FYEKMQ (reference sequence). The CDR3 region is CASTSGREETQYF. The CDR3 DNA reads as TGTGCCAGCACTAGCGGGAGAGAAGAGACCCAGTACTTC.

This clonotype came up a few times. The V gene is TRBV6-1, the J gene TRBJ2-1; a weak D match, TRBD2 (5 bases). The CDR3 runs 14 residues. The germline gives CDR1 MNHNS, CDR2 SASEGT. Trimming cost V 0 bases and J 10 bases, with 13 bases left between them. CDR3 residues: CASSEALAPREQFF. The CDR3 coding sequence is TGTGCCAGCAGTGAAGCTCTAGCCCCCAGAGAGCAGTTCTTC.